Included here is one T cell receptor (beta chain) sequence, with context. Which antigen it targets is not known. One base away there is no much larger clone; base qualities are not given. This entry belongs to a study of blood T cell repertoires in COVID-19 (dated by TCRdb to about 2020). Turning to the overall study: The collaborator samples originated in the United States, Italy and Spain and spanned the acute and convalescent phases of COVID-19. The prospective study material was composed of cDNA or gDNA derived from T cells, B-cell-depleted T cells, or PBMCs. Subjects who had been exposed to COVID-19, were actively infected with it, or had recovered from it provided the deeply sampled blood TCRbeta repertoires that made up the dataset. The repertoires were made available in a free public database intended to serve as a resource for research on the immune response to SARS-CoV-2. Samples came from the ongoing ImmuneRACE study (first 160 participants) plus 1,254 subjects from 6 global collaborators. Sample metadata almost always included a de-identified subject ID, COVID-19 status, age in years and sex. Where HLA class I and class II types were available, the types were taken from metadata supplied by the sample provider, not from assay-based typing.

Spanning cysteine to phenylalanine, the CDR3 consists of 17 amino acids. Of all the DNA, just the CDR3 is kept, 51 bases in frame from base 1. V loses 5 bases, J loses 1 base, and the germline ends lie 17 bases apart. The germline V gene supplies CDR1 KGHDR and CDR2 SFDVKD. The research as a whole found: The amount of clinical and demographic metadata varied by source and participant and was provided uncurated.

The immunoSEQ Assay, a bias-controlled multiplex PCR, was used to amplify TCRbeta CDR3 regions from genomic DNA. The published analysis was carried out like this. The number of nucleated cells in each sample was estimated by amplification of reference gene primers within the assay. To quantify the absolute abundance of each unique TCRbeta CDR3 rearrangement, sequence reads were collapsed and filtered. For each sample, productive Simpson clonality was calculated as the square root of Simpson's diversity index over productive rearrangements. TCRdb obtained this table from immuneACCESS and retained in-frame rearrangements with V and J assigned. These tables miss some clones; where compared with another copy, unresolved V genes account for less than half of the shortfall, and the remainder is unexplained. V and J calls and clone size are as listed in that table; D and trimming were resolved from the DNA. This sample has approximately 190,000 clones in its table, and about 85% of those were observed once. The ten largest clones add up to under 25% of the sample.

Each collaborating institution followed its own protocols to collect whole blood in K2EDTA tubes. For TCRbeta analysis, collaborator samples were shipped as frozen whole blood, as isolated PBMCs, or as DNA extracted from either sample type. The chain employs TRBV24-1 and TRBJ1-5, and TRBD1 may be the D gene, going by 5 matching bases. Material: peripheral blood. The receptor was derived from a man aged 60-69 years with active or convalescent COVID-19. The nucleotides are TGTGCCACCAGTGTCTTCAGGGATCCCAGGAGCAATCAGCCCCAGCATTTT. This translates into CATSVFRDPRSNQPQHF.